The subject of this entry is one T cell receptor beta chain. The CDR3 totals 11 residues. The germline gives CDR1 SQVTM, CDR2 ANQGSEA. V lost 3 bases, J lost 8 bases, and 10 bases lay in between. The entry originates in a study of patients and donors after allogeneic stem cell transplantation. Using its own MiXCR run on the RT-PCR reads, TCRdb lists one record per CDR3 protein. The sample yields about a million distinct CDR3 sequences, more than 15% seen once. This receptor was taken from a human donor who was either an allogeneic HSCT recipient or a stem cell or donor lymphocyte infusion donor (not recorded which). It is not recorded whose cells these are; they may come from a transplant donor. The chain couples TRBV29-1 to TRBJ1-2; maybe TRBD1 (5 bases). Sequenced input: blood, either unsorted or a sorted T cell fraction (not recorded which). The CDR3 coding sequence is TGCAGCGTTGATCTCCGGGACGGCTACACCTTC. It yields the protein CSVDLRDGYTF.